The clone carrying this TCR beta chain has at least ten counts. Its matching antigen is unknown. TCRdb recomputed calls from the 5' RACE reads with MiXCR, one row per CDR3 protein. This sample has tens of thousands of distinct CDR3 sequences, with roughly 4.2% found just once. The data belong to a study of early T cells in non-severe SARS-CoV-2 infection. Study summary: Unpaired chains resulted from sequencing bulk RNA of unsorted whole blood. The study's findings and limits: Clonotype matching in VDJdb favored anti-spike CD8 responses and did not capture private and CD4 specificities.

Looked up from germline, CDR1 is SGHVS and CDR2 is FQNEAQ. The V gene lost 5 bases and the J gene lost 1 base, with 3 bases spanning the gap. The length of the CDR3 is 12 residues. The clonotype originates from an adult who was a healthcare worker with PCR-confirmed SARS-CoV-2 infection or an uninfected control (not recorded which). Material for sequencing was whole blood. The rearrangement links TRBV7-8 to TRBJ1-5; D unclear. CDR3: CASSPSNQPQHF. The DNA for the CDR3 is TGTGCCAGCAGCCCCAGCAATCAGCCCCAGCATTTT.